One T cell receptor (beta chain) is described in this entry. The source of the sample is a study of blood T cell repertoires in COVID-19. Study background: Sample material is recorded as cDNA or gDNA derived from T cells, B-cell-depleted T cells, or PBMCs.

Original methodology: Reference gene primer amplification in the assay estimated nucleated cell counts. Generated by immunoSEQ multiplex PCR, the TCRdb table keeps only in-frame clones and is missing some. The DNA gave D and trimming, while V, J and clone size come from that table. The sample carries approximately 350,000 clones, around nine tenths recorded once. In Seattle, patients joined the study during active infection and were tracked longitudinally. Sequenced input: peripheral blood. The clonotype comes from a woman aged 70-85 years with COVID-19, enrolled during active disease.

The CDR3 sequence is CASSISGQGAGGYTF. CDR3 bases: TGTGCCAGTAGTATCAGCGGACAGGGGGCGGGAGGCTACACCTTC. The J gene is TRBJ1-2, the V gene TRBV19; 11 positions agree with TRBD1. CDR1 LNHDA and CDR2 SQIVND come from the germline V gene (reference sequence). The CDR3 contains 15 residues. The V segment lost 3 bases and the J segment 8 bases; nucleotides outside the gene matches: 8.